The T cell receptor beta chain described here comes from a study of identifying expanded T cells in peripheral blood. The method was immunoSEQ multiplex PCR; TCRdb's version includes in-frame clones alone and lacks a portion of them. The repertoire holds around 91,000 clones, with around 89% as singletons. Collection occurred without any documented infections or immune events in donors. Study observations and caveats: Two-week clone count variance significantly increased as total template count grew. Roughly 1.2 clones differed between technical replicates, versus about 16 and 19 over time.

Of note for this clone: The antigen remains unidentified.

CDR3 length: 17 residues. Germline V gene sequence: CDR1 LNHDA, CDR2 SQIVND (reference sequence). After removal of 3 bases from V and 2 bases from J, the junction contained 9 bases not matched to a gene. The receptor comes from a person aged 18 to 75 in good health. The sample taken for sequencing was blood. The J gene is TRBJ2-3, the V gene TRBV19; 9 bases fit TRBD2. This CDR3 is CASSIYPLAGHTDTQYF. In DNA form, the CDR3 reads TGTGCCAGTAGTATCTACCCTCTAGCGGGGCACACAGATACGCAGTATTTT.